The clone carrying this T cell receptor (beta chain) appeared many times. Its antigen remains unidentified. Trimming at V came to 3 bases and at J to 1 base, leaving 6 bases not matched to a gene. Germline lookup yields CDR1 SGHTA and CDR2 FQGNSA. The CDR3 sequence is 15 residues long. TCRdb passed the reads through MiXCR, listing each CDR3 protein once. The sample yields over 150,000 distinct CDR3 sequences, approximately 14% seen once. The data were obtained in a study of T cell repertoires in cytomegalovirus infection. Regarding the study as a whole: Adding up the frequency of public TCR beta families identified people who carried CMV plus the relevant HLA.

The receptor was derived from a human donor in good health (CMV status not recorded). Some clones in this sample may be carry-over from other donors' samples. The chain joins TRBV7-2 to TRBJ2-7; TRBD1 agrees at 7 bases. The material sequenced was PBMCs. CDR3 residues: CASSFDRVVSYEQYF. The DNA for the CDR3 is TGTGCCAGCAGCTTCGACAGGGTTGTGTCCTACGAGCAGTACTTC.